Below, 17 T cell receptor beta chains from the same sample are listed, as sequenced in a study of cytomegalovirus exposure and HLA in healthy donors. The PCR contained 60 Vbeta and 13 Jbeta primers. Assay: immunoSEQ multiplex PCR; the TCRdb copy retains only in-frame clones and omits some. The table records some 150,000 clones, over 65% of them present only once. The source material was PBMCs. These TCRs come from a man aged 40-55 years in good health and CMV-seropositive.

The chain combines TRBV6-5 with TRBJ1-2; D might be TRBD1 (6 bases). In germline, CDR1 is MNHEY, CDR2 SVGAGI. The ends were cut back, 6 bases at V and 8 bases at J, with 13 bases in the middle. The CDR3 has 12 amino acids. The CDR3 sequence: CASSQQGGGYTF. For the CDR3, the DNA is TGTGCCAGCAGCCAACAGGGTGGGGGCTACACCTTC.

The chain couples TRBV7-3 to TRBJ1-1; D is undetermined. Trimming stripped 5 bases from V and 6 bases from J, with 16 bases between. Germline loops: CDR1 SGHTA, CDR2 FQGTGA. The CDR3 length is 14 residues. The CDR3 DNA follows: TGTGCCAGCAGCGCCGACCCCTTGAGCGCTGAAGCTTTCTTT. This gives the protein CASSADPLSAEAFF.

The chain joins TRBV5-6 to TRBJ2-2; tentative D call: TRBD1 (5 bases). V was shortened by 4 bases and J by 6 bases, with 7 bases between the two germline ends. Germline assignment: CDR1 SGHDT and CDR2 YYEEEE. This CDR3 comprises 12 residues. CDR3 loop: CASSGRAGELFF. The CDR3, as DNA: TGTGCCAGCAGCGGCAGGGCCGGGGAGCTGTTTTTT. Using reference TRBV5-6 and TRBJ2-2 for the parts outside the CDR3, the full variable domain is DAGVTQSPTHLIKTRGQQVTLRCSPKSGHDTVSWYQQALGQGPQFIFQYYEEEERQRGNFPDRFSGHQFPNYSSELNVNALLLGDSALYLCASSGRAGELFFGEGSRLTVL.

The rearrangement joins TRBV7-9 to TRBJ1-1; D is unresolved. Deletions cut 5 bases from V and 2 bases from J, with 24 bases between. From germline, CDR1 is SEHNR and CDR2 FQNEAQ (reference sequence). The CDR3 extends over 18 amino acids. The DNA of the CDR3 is TGTGCCAGCAGCCAGACAATAATGGGTACGTGGTCAAACACTGAAGCTTTCTTT. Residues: CASSQTIMGTWSNTEAFF.

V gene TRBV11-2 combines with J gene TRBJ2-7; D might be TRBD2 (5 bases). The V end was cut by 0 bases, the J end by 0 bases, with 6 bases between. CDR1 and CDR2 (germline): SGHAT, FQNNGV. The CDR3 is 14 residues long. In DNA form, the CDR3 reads TGTGCCAGCAGCTTAGATCGGGGCTCCTACGAGCAGTACTTC. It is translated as CASSLDRGSYEQYF.

The CDR3 here is CASSQGIEAGGFPFDNEQFF. Written as DNA, the CDR3 is TGCGCCAGCAGCCAAGGTATCGAAGCGGGAGGGTTCCCATTCGACAATGAGCAGTTCTTC. V usage is TRBV4-1 and J usage is TRBJ2-1, with TRBD2 matching 10 bases. There are 20 residues in the CDR3. J lost 5 bases, V lost 1 base, and 17 bases had no gene match. Germline CDR1 and CDR2: MGHRA and YSYEKL.

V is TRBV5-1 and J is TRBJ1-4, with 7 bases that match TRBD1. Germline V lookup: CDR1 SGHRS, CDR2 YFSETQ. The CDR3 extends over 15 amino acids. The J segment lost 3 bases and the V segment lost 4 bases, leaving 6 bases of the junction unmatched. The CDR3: CASSTTGRPNEKLFF. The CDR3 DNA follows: TGCGCCAGCAGCACGACAGGGCGTCCTAATGAAAAACTGTTTTTT.

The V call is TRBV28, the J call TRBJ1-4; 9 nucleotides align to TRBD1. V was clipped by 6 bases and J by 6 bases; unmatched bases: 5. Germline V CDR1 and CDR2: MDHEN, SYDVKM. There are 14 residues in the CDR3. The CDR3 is CASRQTGGDEKLFF. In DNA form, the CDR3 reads TGTGCCAGCAGGCAGACAGGGGGAGATGAAAAACTGTTTTTT.

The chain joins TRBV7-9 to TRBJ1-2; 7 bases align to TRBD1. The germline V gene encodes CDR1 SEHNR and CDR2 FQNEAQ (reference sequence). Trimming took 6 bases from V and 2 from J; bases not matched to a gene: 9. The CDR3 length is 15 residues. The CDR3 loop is CASSFGQAVNYGYTF. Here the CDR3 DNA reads TGTGCCAGCAGTTTCGGACAGGCTGTAAACTATGGCTACACCTTC.

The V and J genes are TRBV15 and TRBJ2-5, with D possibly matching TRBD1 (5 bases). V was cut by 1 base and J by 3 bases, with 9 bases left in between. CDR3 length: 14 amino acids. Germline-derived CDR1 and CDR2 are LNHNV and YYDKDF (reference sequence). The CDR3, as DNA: TGTGCCACCAGCAGAGTGGGCAGGGAAGAGACCCAGTACTTC. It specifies CATSRVGREETQYF.

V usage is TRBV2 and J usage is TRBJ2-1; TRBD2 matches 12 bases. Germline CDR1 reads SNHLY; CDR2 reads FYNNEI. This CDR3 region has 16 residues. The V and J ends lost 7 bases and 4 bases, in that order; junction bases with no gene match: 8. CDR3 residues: CASKMRLAGDYNEQFF. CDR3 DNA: TGTGCCAGCAAGATGAGACTAGCGGGAGATTACAATGAGCAGTTCTTC.

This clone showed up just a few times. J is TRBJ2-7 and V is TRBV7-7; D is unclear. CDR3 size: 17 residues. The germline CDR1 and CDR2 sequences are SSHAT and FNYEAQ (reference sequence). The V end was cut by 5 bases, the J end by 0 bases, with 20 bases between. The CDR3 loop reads CASSPGLGVVSSYEQYF. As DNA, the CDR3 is TGTGCCAGCAGCCCCGGTCTAGGCGTTGTAAGCTCCTACGAGCAGTACTTC.

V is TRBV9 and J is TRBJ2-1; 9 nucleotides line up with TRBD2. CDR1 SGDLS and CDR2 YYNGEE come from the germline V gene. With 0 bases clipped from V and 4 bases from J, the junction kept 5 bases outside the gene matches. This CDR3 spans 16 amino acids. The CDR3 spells CASSVEPSGAYNEQFF. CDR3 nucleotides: TGTGCCAGCAGCGTAGAACCTAGCGGGGCTTACAATGAGCAGTTCTTC.

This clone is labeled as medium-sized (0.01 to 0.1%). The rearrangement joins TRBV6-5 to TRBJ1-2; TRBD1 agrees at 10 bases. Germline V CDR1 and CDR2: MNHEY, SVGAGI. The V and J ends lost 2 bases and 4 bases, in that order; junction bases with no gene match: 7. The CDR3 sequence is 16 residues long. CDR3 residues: CASSYVTGTGAYGYTF. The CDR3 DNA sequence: TGTGCCAGCAGTTACGTCACCGGGACAGGGGCCTATGGCTACACCTTC.

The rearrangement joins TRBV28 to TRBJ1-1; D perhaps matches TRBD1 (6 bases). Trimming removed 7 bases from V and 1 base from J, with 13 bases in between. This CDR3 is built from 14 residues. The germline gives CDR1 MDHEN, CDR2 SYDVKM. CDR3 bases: TGTGCCAGCATAGGGGCGGGGGCGAACACTGAAGCTTTCTTT. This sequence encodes CASIGAGANTEAFF.

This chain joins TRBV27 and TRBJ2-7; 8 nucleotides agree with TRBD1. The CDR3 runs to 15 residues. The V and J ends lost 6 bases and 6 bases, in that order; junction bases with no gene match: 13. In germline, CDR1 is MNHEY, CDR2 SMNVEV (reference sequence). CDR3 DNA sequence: TGTGCCAGCAGCTCCCGACAGGGGTCGTCTCGCGAGCAGTACTTC. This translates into CASSSRQGSSREQYF.

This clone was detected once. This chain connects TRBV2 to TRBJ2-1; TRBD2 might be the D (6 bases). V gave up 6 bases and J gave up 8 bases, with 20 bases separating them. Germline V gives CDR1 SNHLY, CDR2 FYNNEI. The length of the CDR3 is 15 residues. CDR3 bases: TGTGCCAGCAGGTTGGCACTAGCTCCGGAATATGAGCAGTTCTTC. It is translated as CASRLALAPEYEQFF. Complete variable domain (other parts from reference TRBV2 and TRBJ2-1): EPEVTQTPSHQVTQMGQEVILRCVPISNHLYFYWYRQILGQKVEFLVSFYNNEISEKSEIFDDQFSVERPDGSNFTLKIRSTKLEDSAMYFCASRLALAPEYEQFFGPGTRLTVL.